The source of this T cell receptor (beta chain) is a study of blood T cell repertoires in COVID-19. Background on the study: Both acute and convalescent COVID-19 samples were obtained from the United States, Italy and Spain. PBMCs, B-cell-depleted T cells, or T cells were the source of the cDNA or gDNA that made up the material.

As handled by the study authors: From reference gene primer amplification, estimates of nucleated cell counts were derived. Sequencing was performed with immunoSEQ multiplex PCR; in TCRdb, only in-frame clones are kept and a portion is missing. That table furnishes V, J and clone size, whereas the DNA furnished D and trimming. The repertoire consists of 70,000 to 90,000 clones, with 70% to 80% occurring once and the leading ten covering 20% to 25%. CDR3 length equals 14 residues. Trimming cost V 5 bases and J 0 bases, with 9 bases left between them. Germline CDR1 reads SGHTS; CDR2 reads YDEGEE. The material sequenced was peripheral blood. The chain uses TRBV5-8 and TRBJ1-5; a possible D gene is TRBD1 (5 bases). The clonotype was recovered from a human donor in a cohort sampled during active COVID-19. CDR3 residues: CASRGLNSNQPQHF. The DNA for the CDR3 is TGTGCCAGCAGGGGACTGAATAGCAATCAGCCCCAGCATTTT.